This T cell receptor (beta chain) was identified during a study of blood T cell repertoires in COVID-19. To note about this clone: This is likely a read error, given that the CDR3 carries no conserved phenylalanine or tryptophan at its end. The DNA is left out, because the CDR3 cannot be placed on it with certainty; the CDR3 is given as TCRdb lists it.

The CDR3 has 11 amino acids, counting both end residues. Clones were sequenced by immunoSEQ multiplex PCR, and TCRdb holds only the in-frame ones, with some missing. In the table there are 150,000 to 200,000 clones, roughly 80% of which are singletons. The sample consisted of peripheral blood. This chain links TRBV5-3 with TRBJ1-1; the D segment call TRBD1 is taken from the table without a DNA check. TRBV5-3 is an ORF; its function is uncertain. The source is a woman in her 70s with acute or convalescent COVID-19. The CDR3 protein is CARSLGSGAPP.